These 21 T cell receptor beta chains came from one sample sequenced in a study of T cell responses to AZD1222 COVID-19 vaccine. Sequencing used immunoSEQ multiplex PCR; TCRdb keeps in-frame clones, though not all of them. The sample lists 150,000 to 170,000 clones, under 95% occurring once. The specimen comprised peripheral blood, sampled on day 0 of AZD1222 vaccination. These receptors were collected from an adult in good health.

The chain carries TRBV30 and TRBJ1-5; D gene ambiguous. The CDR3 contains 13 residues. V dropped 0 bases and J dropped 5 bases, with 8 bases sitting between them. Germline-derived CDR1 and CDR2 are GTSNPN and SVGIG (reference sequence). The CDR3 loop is CAWSVAADQPQHF. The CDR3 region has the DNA TGTGCCTGGAGTGTAGCGGCTGATCAGCCCCAGCATTTT.

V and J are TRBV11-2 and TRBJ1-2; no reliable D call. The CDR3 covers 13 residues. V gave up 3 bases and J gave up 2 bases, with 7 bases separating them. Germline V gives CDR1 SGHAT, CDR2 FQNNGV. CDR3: CASSFNGNYGYTF. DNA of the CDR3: TGTGCCAGCAGCTTTAATGGGAACTATGGCTACACCTTC.

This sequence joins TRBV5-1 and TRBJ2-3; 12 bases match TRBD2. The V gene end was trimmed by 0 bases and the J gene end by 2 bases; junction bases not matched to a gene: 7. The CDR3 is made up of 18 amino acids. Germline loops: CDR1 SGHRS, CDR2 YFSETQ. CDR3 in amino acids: CASSLELAGGPNTDTQYF. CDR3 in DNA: TGCGCCAGCAGCTTGGAGCTAGCGGGAGGGCCTAACACAGATACGCAGTATTTT.

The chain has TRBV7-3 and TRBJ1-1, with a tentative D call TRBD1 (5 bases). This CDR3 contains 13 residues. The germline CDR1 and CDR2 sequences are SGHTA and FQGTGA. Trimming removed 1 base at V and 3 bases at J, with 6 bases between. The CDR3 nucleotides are TGTGCCAGCAGCTTAATGACAGACACTGAAGCTTTCTTT. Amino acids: CASSLMTDTEAFF.

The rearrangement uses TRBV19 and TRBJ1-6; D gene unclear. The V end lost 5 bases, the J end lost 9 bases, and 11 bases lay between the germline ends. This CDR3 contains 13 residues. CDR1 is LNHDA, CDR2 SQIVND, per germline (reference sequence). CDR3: CASSSLNGSPLHF. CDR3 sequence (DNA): TGTGCCAGTAGTTCCCTAAATGGTTCACCCCTCCACTTT.

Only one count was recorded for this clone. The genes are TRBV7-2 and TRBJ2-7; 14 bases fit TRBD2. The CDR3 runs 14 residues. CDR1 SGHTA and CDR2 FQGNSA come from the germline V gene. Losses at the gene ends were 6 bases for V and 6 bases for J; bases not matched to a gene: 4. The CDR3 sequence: CASRLTSGGAEQYF. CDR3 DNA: TGTGCCAGCAGACTGACTAGCGGGGGGGCCGAGCAGTACTTC.

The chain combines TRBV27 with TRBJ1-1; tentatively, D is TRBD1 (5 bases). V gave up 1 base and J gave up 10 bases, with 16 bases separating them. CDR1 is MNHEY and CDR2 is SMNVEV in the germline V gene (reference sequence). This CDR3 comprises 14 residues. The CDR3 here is CASSLYPLGGGAFF. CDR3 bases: TGTGCCAGCAGTTTATACCCCCTCGGGGGGGGAGCTTTCTTT.

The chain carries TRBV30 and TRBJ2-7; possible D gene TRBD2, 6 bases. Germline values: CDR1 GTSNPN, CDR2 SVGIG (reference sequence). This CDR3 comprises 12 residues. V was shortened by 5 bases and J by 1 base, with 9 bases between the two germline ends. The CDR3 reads CAWEAGSYEQYF. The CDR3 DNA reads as TGTGCCTGGGAAGCGGGTTCCTACGAGCAGTACTTC.

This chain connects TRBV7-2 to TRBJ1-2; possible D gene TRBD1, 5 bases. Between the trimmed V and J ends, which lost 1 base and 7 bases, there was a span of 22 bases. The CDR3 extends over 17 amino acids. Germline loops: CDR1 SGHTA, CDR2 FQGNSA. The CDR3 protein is CASSLDSTGPPVGGYTF. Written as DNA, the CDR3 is TGTGCCAGCAGCTTAGATAGTACAGGCCCTCCCGTTGGTGGCTACACCTTC. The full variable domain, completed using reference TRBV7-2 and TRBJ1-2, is GAGVSQSPSNKVTEKGKDVELRCDPISGHTALYWYRQSLGQGLEFLIYFQGNSAPDKSGLPSDRFSAERTGGSVSTLTIQRTQQEDSAVYLCASSLDSTGPPVGGYTFGSGTRLTVV.

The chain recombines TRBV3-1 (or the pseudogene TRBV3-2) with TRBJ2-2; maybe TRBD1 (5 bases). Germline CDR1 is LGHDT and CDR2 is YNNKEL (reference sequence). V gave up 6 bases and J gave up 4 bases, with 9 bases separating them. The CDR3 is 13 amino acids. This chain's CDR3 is CASRKGPTGELFF. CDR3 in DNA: TGTGCCAGCAGGAAGGGGCCCACCGGGGAGCTGTTTTTT.

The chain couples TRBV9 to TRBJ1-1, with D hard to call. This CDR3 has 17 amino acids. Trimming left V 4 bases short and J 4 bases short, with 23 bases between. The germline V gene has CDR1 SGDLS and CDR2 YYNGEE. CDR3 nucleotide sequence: TGTGCCAGCAGCCGCGGTGCTAAGGGTTTGGGGATCACTGAAGCTTTCTTT. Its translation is CASSRGAKGLGITEAFF.

The CDR3 DNA is TGTGCCTGGAGTGTACTAGAGGGGGTGCGGGGAGGTGCCGGGGAGCTGTTTTTT. Amino acid sequence: CAWSVLEGVRGGAGELFF. V is TRBV30 and J is TRBJ2-2; D possibly uses TRBD1 or TRBD2 (6 bases each). This CDR3 is built from 18 residues. CDR1 and CDR2 from the germline V gene are GTSNPN and SVGIG (reference sequence). V was pared by 0 bases and J by 6 bases, with 23 bases between.

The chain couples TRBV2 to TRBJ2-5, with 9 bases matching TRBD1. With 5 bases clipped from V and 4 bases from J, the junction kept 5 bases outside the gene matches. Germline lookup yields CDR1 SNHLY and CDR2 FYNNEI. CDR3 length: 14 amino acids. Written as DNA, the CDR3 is TGTGCCAGCAGTCGAGACAGGGGGTCAGAGACCCAGTACTTC. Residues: CASSRDRGSETQYF.

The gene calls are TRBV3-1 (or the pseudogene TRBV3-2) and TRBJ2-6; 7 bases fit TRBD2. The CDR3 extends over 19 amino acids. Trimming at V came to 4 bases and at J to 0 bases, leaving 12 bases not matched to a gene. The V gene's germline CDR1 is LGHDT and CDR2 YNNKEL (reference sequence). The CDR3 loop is CASSLRGFADYSGANVLTF. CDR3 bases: TGTGCCAGCAGCCTGCGGGGGTTCGCAGATTACTCTGGGGCCAACGTCCTGACTTTC.

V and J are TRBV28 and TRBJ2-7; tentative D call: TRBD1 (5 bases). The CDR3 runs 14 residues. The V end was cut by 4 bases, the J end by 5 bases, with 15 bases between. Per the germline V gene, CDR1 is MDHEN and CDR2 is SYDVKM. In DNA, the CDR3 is TGTGCCAGCAGTTCGCCAGGGTATTTCGACGAGCAGTACTTC. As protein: CASSSPGYFDEQYF. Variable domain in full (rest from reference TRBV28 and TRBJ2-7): DVKVTQSSRYLVKRTGEKVFLECVQDMDHENMFWYRQDPGLGLRLIYFSYDVKMKEKGDIPEGYSVSREKKERFSLILESASTNQTSMYLCASSSPGYFDEQYFGPGTRLTVT.

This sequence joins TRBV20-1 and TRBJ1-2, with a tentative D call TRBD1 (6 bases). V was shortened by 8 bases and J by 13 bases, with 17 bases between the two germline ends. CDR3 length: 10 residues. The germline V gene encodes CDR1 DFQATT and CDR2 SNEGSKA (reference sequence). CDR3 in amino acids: CSTGQTGGTF. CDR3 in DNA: TGCAGTACCGGACAGACCGGTGGCACCTTC.

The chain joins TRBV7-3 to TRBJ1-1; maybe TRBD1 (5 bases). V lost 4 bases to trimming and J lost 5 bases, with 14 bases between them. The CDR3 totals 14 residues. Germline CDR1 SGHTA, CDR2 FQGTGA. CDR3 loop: CASSYAGRGTEAFF. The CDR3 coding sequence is TGTGCCAGCAGCTACGCAGGGCGGGGAACTGAAGCTTTCTTT.

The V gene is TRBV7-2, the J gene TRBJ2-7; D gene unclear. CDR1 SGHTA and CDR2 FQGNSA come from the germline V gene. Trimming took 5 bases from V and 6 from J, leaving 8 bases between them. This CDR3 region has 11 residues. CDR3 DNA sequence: TGTGCCAGCAGCGCCGCCTCCGAGCAGTACTTC. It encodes CASSAASEQYF.

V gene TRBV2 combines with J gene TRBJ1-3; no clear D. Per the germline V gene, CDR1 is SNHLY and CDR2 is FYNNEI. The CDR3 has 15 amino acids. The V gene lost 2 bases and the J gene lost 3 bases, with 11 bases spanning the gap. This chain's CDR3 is CASSERRTDGNTIYF. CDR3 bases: TGTGCCAGCAGTGAAAGGAGGACGGATGGAAACACCATATATTTT.

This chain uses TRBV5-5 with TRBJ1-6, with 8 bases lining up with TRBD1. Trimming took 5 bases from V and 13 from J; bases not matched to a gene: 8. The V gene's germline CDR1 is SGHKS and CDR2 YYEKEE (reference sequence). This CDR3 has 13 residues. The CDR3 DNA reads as TGTGCCAGCAGTTGGGACAGGCCTCCCCCCCTCCACTTT. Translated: CASSWDRPPPLHF.

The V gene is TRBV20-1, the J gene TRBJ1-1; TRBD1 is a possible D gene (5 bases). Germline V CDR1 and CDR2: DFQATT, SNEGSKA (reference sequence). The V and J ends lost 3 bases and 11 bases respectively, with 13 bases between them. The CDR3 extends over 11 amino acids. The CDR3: CSASPGPGAFF. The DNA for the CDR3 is TGCAGTGCTAGCCCAGGGCCGGGTGCTTTCTTT.